These T cell receptor beta chains were read from a single sample in a study of blood T cells in healthy people across ages. MiXCR, run by TCRdb on the 5' RACE reads, gives a single entry per CDR3 protein. The table includes around 780,000 distinct CDR3 sequences, around 50% detected once. The material sequenced was blood. These receptors were collected from a man aged 35 to 55 in good health. CDR3s include the opening cysteine and the closing phenylalanine or tryptophan. Each record gives: D gene, V gene, CDR3 protein. A D gene is named only where the DNA matches it firmly.

- TRBV14 CASSQDFSFYEQYF
- TRBV7-2 CASSLAPRGTSEQYF
TRBD1 TRBV7-2 CASSLGTGVLDTQYF
TRBD1 TRBV18 CASSPPRPLRDRVLRVGSRDEQYF
TRBD1 TRBV5-1 CASSPGQANEQFF
TRBD1 TRBV7-2 CASSPSGQLNTEAFF
- TRBV28 CASSPLMADGYQETQYF
- TRBV11-2 CASSLHGGETQYF
- TRBV29-1 CSVDRRQGNTNTGELFF
- TRBV27 CASSLSKTGSVKNIQYF
- TRBV20-1 CSATPSMNTEAFF
- TRBV7-2 CASSLEGQGGFYNEQFF
- TRBV18 CASSPKQGYEQYF
- TRBV12-3/TRBV12-4 CASSPRPGGRFGYTF
TRBD2 TRBV7-2 CASSRSVAGINNEQFF
TRBD2 TRBV7-2 CAGSLKLATSYEQYF
- TRBV5-1 CASSLDRSKNIQYF
- TRBV15 CATSREAAGTDTQYF
TRBD1 TRBV6-1 CASRRGQGEIHGAKNIQYF
TRBD2 TRBV28 CASSSLAGTWETQYF
TRBD1 TRBV29-1 CSVVDRGVGTQYF
- TRBV4-3 CASSQEKGFRPYEQYF
- TRBV28 CASRSQGLQPQHF
TRBD1 TRBV4-3 CASSQEPGVTGADTQYF
- TRBV11-3 CASSSRLGNDEQYF
- TRBV6-2/TRBV6-3 CASRKFSGANVLTF
TRBD1 TRBV27 CASSLDRGFYNEQFF
- TRBV20-1 CSASSSLQKTQYF
- TRBV18 CASSLTITDTQYF
TRBD2 TRBV3-1 CASSQLAASGSYEQYF
TRBD2 TRBV28 CASSLLGGELGNIQYF
TRBD1 TRBV7-9 CASSLADPAQGNYGYTF
TRBD1 TRBV7-2 CASSTRTGVYEAFF
- TRBV2 CASVTGRYEQYF
- TRBV12-3/TRBV12-4 CASSPPGQVGELFF
- TRBV27 CASSGRAQYIRYEQYF
TRBD1 TRBV28 CASSPQGTVLAKNIQYF
- TRBV9 CANSVDVSTDTQYF
- TRBV29-1 CSVERGMGRQETQYF
TRBD2 TRBV9 CASSTRGGVDNEQFF
TRBD2 TRBV29-1 CSVAQEASGFDTQYF
- TRBV27 CASSSRDSLAKNIQYF
TRBD2 TRBV28 CASTRLAETYEQYF
TRBD2 TRBV6-1 CASSRRSGTSELVNEQFF
TRBD2 TRBV10-3 CAISEFPSGRAGTDTQYF
TRBD2 TRBV5-5 CASSTLAGDSTDTQYF
TRBD1 TRBV5-1 CASSSRTGEVSGANVLTF
TRBD1 TRBV7-2 CASSWGQTYEQYF
TRBD1 TRBV7-9 CASSFPGQGIDTQYF
TRBD1 TRBV12-3/TRBV12-4 CASSRLGQGYEQYF